The 10 T cell receptor beta chains given below trace back to one sample, sequenced in a study of blood T cells in healthy people across ages. The authors ran a second PCR of 7 to 11 cycles using a sample-barcoded 5' primer and a J-beta primer mix. Each CDR3 protein gets one entry after TCRdb re-called the 5' RACE reads with MiXCR. The sample yields roughly 1.6 million distinct CDR3 sequences, around 36% seen once. The sequenced sample was blood. Receptor source: a woman aged 25 to 39 in good health.

This clonotype came up a few times. The rearrangement uses TRBV10-1 and TRBJ2-1; D may correspond to TRBD1 or TRBD2 (5 bases each). Per germline, CDR1 WNHNN and CDR2 SYGVQD (reference sequence). V was clipped by 0 bases and J by 5 bases, with 8 bases between them. The CDR3 extends over 14 amino acids. This CDR3 reads CASSESGTHNEQFF. The DNA for the CDR3 is TGCGCCAGCAGTGAGTCAGGGACCCACAATGAGCAGTTCTTC.

V is TRBV6-1 and J is TRBJ2-7; 7 nucleotides align to TRBD2. Germline assignment: CDR1 MNHNS and CDR2 SASEGT. V lost 5 bases and J lost 1; bases outside the gene matches: 5. The CDR3 totals 14 residues. In DNA form, the CDR3 reads TGTGCCAGCAGTCGAACTAGCGAATCCTACGAGCAGTACTTC. Residues: CASSRTSESYEQYF.

This clonotype has more than one count but fewer than ten. The CDR3 loop is CATTGTGLGEQYF. The DNA of the CDR3 is TGTGCCACGACCGGGACAGGATTAGGTGAGCAGTACTTC. This rearrangement joins TRBV11-1 to TRBJ2-7; 8 bases map to TRBD1. This CDR3 comprises 13 residues. The trim removed 10 bases at V and 7 bases at J, leaving 12 bases unmatched. Germline CDR1 reads SGHAT; CDR2 reads FQDESV (reference sequence). Supplemented by reference TRBV11-1 and TRBJ2-7, the full variable domain reads EAEVAQSPRYKITEKSQAVAFWCDPISGHATLYWYRQILGQGPELLVQFQDESVVDDSQLPKDRFSAERLKGVDSTLKIQPAELGDSAMYLCATTGTGLGEQYFGPGTRLTVT.

The chain uses TRBV30 and TRBJ2-7, with 10 bases matching TRBD2. Germline assignment: CDR1 GTSNPN and CDR2 SVGIG (reference sequence). With 4 bases clipped from V and 4 bases from J, the junction kept 16 bases outside the gene matches. The CDR3 length is 17 residues. CDR3 residues: CAWTAGSSGRARYEQYF. DNA for the CDR3: TGTGCCTGGACCGCGGGGTCGAGCGGGAGGGCCAGGTACGAGCAGTACTTC.

The rearrangement joins TRBV7-8 to TRBJ2-1, with D maybe TRBD2 (6 bases). CDR1 SGHVS and CDR2 FQNEAQ come from the germline V gene. Trimming shortened V by 4 bases and J by 2 bases, and 12 bases separated the two germline ends. The CDR3 spans 15 residues. This CDR3 reads CASSSSSATYNEQFF. The CDR3 DNA is TGTGCCAGCAGCTCGTCTAGCGCCACCTACAATGAGCAGTTCTTC.

Notes on this clonotype: A read error may account for a junction end that differs from germline. The CDR3 region is CAVRIQGEETQYF. The CDR3 coding sequence is TGTGCCGTCAGGATACAGGGTGAAGAGACCCAGTACTTC. V usage is TRBV10-3 and J usage is TRBJ2-5; D may be TRBD1 (6 bases). This CDR3 contains 13 residues. From germline, CDR1 is ENHRY and CDR2 SYGVKD.

J is TRBJ2-1 and V is TRBV6-6; no reliable D call. Germline loops: CDR1 MNHNY, CDR2 SVGAGI (reference sequence). The CDR3 length is 15 residues. The V gene lost 0 bases and the J gene lost 7 bases, with 13 bases spanning the gap. The CDR3 DNA follows: TGTGCCAGCAGTTACTCGACCCAAAAGATAAATGAGCAGTTCTTC. Translating it yields CASSYSTQKINEQFF.

This clonotype was picked up a small number of times. The chain links TRBV10-3 to TRBJ2-7; TRBD2 aligns across 7 bases. V shed 3 bases and J 4 bases; nucleotides not matched to a gene: 6. This CDR3 has 14 residues. Per germline, CDR1 ENHRY and CDR2 SYGVKD. CDR3 in DNA: TGTGCCATCAGTGACGTGGCTAGCGGTTACGAGCAGTACTTC. Protein: CAISDVASGYEQYF.

The V gene is TRBV20-1, the J gene TRBJ2-2, with 13 bases that match TRBD2. The CDR3 contains 16 residues. CDR1 DFQATT and CDR2 SNEGSKA come from the germline V gene (reference sequence). Written as DNA, the CDR3 is TGCAGCGCTGTCACTAGCGGGGGGGCGGGAGCCGGGGAGCTGTTTTTT. Its protein product is CSAVTSGGAGAGELFF.

The rearrangement uses TRBV18 and TRBJ1-1; D not resolved. The CDR3 is 13 residues long. Per the germline V gene, CDR1 is KGHSH and CDR2 is LQKENI. V lost 2 bases and J 5 bases, leaving 9 bases between the germline ends. The CDR3 nucleotides are TGTGCCAGCTCACCAACGGTTACAACTGAAGCTTTCTTT. It encodes CASSPTVTTEAFF.